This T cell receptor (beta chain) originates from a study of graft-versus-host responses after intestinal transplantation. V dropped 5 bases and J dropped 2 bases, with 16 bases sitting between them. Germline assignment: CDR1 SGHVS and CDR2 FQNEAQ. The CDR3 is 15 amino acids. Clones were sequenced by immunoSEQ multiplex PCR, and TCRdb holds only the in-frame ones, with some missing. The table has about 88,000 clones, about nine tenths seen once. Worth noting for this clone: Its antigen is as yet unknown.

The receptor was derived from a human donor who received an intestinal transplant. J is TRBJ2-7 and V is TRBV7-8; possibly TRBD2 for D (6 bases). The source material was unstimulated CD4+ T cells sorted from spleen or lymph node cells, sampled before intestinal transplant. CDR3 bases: TGTGCCAGCAGCCAACGGGAAGGCGGGGCCTACGAGCAGTACTTC. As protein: CASSQREGGAYEQYF.